The 27 T cell receptor beta chains below all came from one sample that was sequenced in a study of CXCR3-negative and CXCR3-positive naive CD8 T cells. Points from the study as a whole: Comparison of naive cells showed more hydrophobic TRB CDR3s in CXCR3-positive than in CXCR3-negative naive cells.

Antigens for these TCRs are unknown. The libraries of TRB cDNA were prepared using 5' RACE with UMI labels. TCRdb re-called the 5' RACE reads; every CDR3 protein appears as one record, without DNA. The sample totals around 50,000 distinct CDR3 sequences; its top ten clones hold around 0.58%. The sample taken for sequencing was naive CXCR3+ CD8+ T cells from blood. The subset here: CD45RO-CCR7+CD27+CD95- naive CD8+ T cells expressing CXCR3 (TNR3+). These receptors all stem from a human donor in good health. Some clones in this sample may be carry-over from other donors' samples.

V and J are TRBV12-3 or TRBV12-4 and TRBJ2-1; TCRdb returns TRBD2, unconfirmable since there is no DNA. CDR3 length: 13 amino acids. CDR3 residues: CASSRYSGNEQFF.

This chain connects TRBV6-6 to TRBJ1-4; TCRdb's assignment of TRBD1 cannot be checked, as there is no DNA. Germline V CDR1 and CDR2: MNHNY, SVGAGI (reference sequence). This CDR3 is 14 amino acids long. The CDR3 is CASSYSGGGEKLFF.

The chain has TRBV28 and TRBJ2-7; the TCRdb D gene call, TRBD1, has no DNA to confirm it. The germline gives CDR1 MDHEN, CDR2 SYDVKM. This CDR3 region has 14 residues. CDR3 in amino acids: CASSLLGQIYEQYF. Using reference TRBV28 and TRBJ2-7 for the parts outside the CDR3, the full variable domain is DVKVTQSSRYLVKRTGEKVFLECVQDMDHENMFWYRQDPGLGLRLIYFSYDVKMKEKGDIPEGYSVSREKKERFSLILESASTNQTSMYLCASSLLGQIYEQYFGPGTRLTVT.

The chain carries TRBV6-5 and TRBJ2-1; with no DNA, the TCRdb D assignment of TRBD1 cannot be verified. Germline CDR1 is MNHEY and CDR2 is SVGAGI. This CDR3 has 14 amino acids. CDR3 region: CASSTPTGFNEQFF.

The rearrangement joins TRBV20-1 to TRBJ2-7; with no DNA, the TCRdb D assignment of TRBD2 cannot be verified. This CDR3 is 13 amino acids long. The germline gives CDR1 DFQATT, CDR2 SNEGSKA (reference sequence). The CDR3 loop is CSASPLADYEQYF.

The rearrangement uses TRBV15 and TRBJ2-1; the TCRdb call, TRBD1, lacks DNA for checking. Germline lookup yields CDR1 LNHNV and CDR2 YYDKDF (reference sequence). The CDR3 is made up of 18 amino acids. The CDR3 here is CATSRDPVRLGGWDEQFF.

The chain joins TRBV20-1 to TRBJ2-1; the D call from TCRdb, TRBD1, cannot be confirmed without DNA. The CDR3 extends over 11 amino acids. The germline CDR1 and CDR2 sequences are DFQATT and SNEGSKA (reference sequence). CDR3: CSAVRTGEQFF.

The rearrangement links TRBV12-3 or TRBV12-4 to TRBJ2-5. This CDR3 has 17 residues. The CDR3 here is CASRPHGVRMGAETQYF.

The genes are TRBV6-6 and TRBJ1-2; TCRdb picks TRBD1, but there is no DNA to check that call. Germline V lookup: CDR1 MNHNY, CDR2 SVGAGI (reference sequence). The CDR3 totals 13 residues. The CDR3 region is CASRPTGVDGYTF.

This chain links TRBV27 with TRBJ2-5; the D gene TCRdb calls, TRBD1, cannot be checked with no DNA. CDR3 length equals 16 residues. Germline-derived CDR1 and CDR2 are MNHEY and SMNVEV (reference sequence). CDR3 region: CASSLSGGIEEETQYF.

V is TRBV14 and J is TRBJ2-7; with no DNA, the TCRdb D assignment of TRBD1 cannot be verified. Germline V gives CDR1 SGHDN, CDR2 FVKESK. The CDR3 is 14 residues long. CDR3 region: CASSLTGNPYEQYF.

The chain recombines TRBV2 with TRBJ2-7; lacking DNA, the TRBD1 call made by TCRdb goes unchecked. The CDR3 covers 15 residues. The germline gives CDR1 SNHLY, CDR2 FYNNEI. This CDR3 reads CASSIDRSGSYEQYF.

The chain's CDR3 is CSAADRQKSSYEQYF. The chain uses TRBV20-1 and TRBJ2-7; no DNA is available, so the TRBD1 call from TCRdb remains unchecked. Germline values: CDR1 DFQATT, CDR2 SNEGSKA (reference sequence). CDR3 length: 15 amino acids.

The J gene is TRBJ2-7, the V gene TRBV12-3 or TRBV12-4; TCRdb gives TRBD1 as the D gene, but with no DNA this cannot be confirmed. The CDR3 consists of 14 residues. Here the CDR3 reads CASSLGQGPLEQYF.

The rearrangement uses TRBV4-1 and TRBJ2-7. The CDR3 totals 14 residues. Looked up from germline, CDR1 is MGHRA and CDR2 is YSYEKL. CDR3 residues: CASSQGWLSYEQYF.

The chain combines TRBV29-1 with TRBJ2-2. CDR1 is SQVTM, CDR2 ANQGSEA, per germline. The CDR3 runs to 11 residues. The CDR3: CSVENTGELFF.

This chain joins TRBV19 and TRBJ2-4; the TCRdb D gene call, TRBD2, has no DNA to confirm it. The germline V gene has CDR1 LNHDA and CDR2 SQIVND (reference sequence). The CDR3 extends over 15 amino acids. The CDR3: CASSTTEVEVYVQYF.

J is TRBJ2-7 and V is TRBV20-1. CDR3 length: 12 residues. In germline, CDR1 is DFQATT, CDR2 SNEGSKA (reference sequence). The CDR3 sequence: CSASLQIYEQYF.

V usage is TRBV25-1 and J usage is TRBJ1-2; checking the TCRdb D call of TRBD1 is not possible without DNA. Germline V gives CDR1 MGHDK, CDR2 SYGVNS. The CDR3 covers 13 residues. CDR3 sequence: CASSRAISYGYTF.

V is TRBV6-1 and J is TRBJ2-3; there is no DNA to check the TCRdb D call of TRBD1. Germline CDR1 MNHNS, CDR2 SASEGT. The CDR3 totals 15 residues. The CDR3 here is CASSDWADRTDTQYF.

The chain has TRBV20-1 and TRBJ2-2; without DNA, the TCRdb call of TRBD2 cannot be checked. Germline assignment: CDR1 DFQATT and CDR2 SNEGSKA (reference sequence). This CDR3 has 16 residues. CDR3 in amino acids: CSARPVAGANTGELFF.

V and J are TRBV12-3 or TRBV12-4 and TRBJ2-6; TCRdb indicates TRBD2, and absent DNA this call remains unverified. There are 19 residues in the CDR3. The CDR3 sequence is CASSPGGLAGLSGANVLTF.

The chain uses TRBV29-1 and TRBJ1-2; TCRdb's assignment of TRBD1 cannot be checked, as there is no DNA. This CDR3 spans 12 amino acids. Germline CDR1 and CDR2: SQVTM and ANQGSEA. The CDR3 loop is CSARQAAYGYTF.

The V and J genes are TRBV29-1 and TRBJ2-7; TCRdb designates TRBD1, a call that cannot be tested without DNA. Germline V lookup: CDR1 SQVTM, CDR2 ANQGSEA. The CDR3 length is 15 residues. CDR3 loop: CSVEEGNRGLYEQYF.

The V call is TRBV2, the J call TRBJ2-7; absent DNA, TCRdb's TRBD1 call cannot be checked. The CDR3 has 14 residues. From germline, CDR1 is SNHLY and CDR2 FYNNEI. The CDR3 sequence is CASELGDSSYEQYF.

The genes are TRBV2 and TRBJ2-5; TCRdb calls TRBD1, which cannot be checked without DNA. The CDR3 has 16 amino acids. Looked up from germline, CDR1 is SNHLY and CDR2 is FYNNEI. CDR3 protein: CASRELAGGSQETQYF.

The chain uses TRBV27 and TRBJ1-5. CDR3 size: 14 residues. Germline assignment: CDR1 MNHEY and CDR2 SMNVEV (reference sequence). The CDR3 region is CASSPYGSNQPQHF.